The entry below describes one T cell receptor (beta chain). The antigen is unknown. This specimen belongs to a study of radiotherapy plus CTLA-4 blockade in lung cancer. Germline V gene lookup returns CDR1 SGHRS and CDR2 YFSETQ. V dropped 1 base and J dropped 6; count of bases not matched to a gene: 4. This CDR3 contains 15 residues. Study-wide findings and caveats: Subsequent to radiotherapy plus ipilimumab, tumor-derived TCR clones underwent expansion in blood. Interferon-beta and early blood T cell clone dynamics reportedly predicted response best.

The study treated chemo-refractory metastatic non-small-cell lung cancer patients with focal radiation plus ipilimumab CTLA-4 blockade. Using immunoSEQ multiplex PCR, the repertoire was profiled, and TCRdb retains in-frame clones only, with some absent. Among about 38,000 clones, around three quarters were seen once, and the ten largest hold approximately 9%. This TCR was recovered from a human donor with non-small cell lung cancer who had stable disease on radiotherapy plus ipilimumab. The sequencing used peripheral blood, collected from a patient treated with radiotherapy plus ipilimumab. The V and J genes are TRBV5-1 and TRBJ1-6; 7 bases line up with TRBD1. CDR3 region: CASSLLGQANSPLHF. CDR3 coding DNA: TGCGCCAGCAGCTTGCTAGGACAGGCTAATTCACCCCTCCACTTT.